This T cell receptor beta chain emerged from a study of cytomegalovirus exposure and HLA in healthy donors. General study findings and limits: Association with HLA alleles at 0.05 false discovery rate was found for 16,951 TCR beta sequences in a later analysis. Most observed TCR sequences were rare, whereas some public TCRs were detected in many donors. Segments of the TCR beta V type were, in most cases, productive about 87% or about 30% of the time in an earlier analysis.

Both 60 Vbeta primers and 13 Jbeta primers went into the PCR. Produced via immunoSEQ multiplex PCR; TCRdb's table is partial and in-frame only. The data show about 180,000 clones, approximately 80% seen once. Concerning this clone itself: The antigen remains unidentified.

Germline trimming cut 6 bases from V and 5 bases from J; bases unmatched to any gene: 6. CDR3 size: 14 residues. Per the germline V gene, CDR1 is MNHNS and CDR2 is SASEGT. The V call is TRBV6-1, the J call TRBJ1-4, with 7 positions matching TRBD1. The receptor was isolated from a girl aged 5 to 17 in good health and CMV-seropositive. Sequencing was done on a sample of PBMCs. Written as DNA, the CDR3 is TGTGCCAGCAGCCCGGGACAGCGGAATGAAAAACTGTTTTTT. Its translation: CASSPGQRNEKLFF.